The clone carrying this TCR beta chain was seen repeatedly, ten times or more. Trimming took off 5 bases at V and 0 bases at J, with 8 bases between the two ends. This CDR3 spans 13 amino acids. The germline V gene has CDR1 LNHDA and CDR2 SQIVND (reference sequence). TCR beta VDJ and CDR3 were profiled, and genomic DNA was the template. TCRdb redid the calling of the reads with MiXCR, one entry per CDR3 protein. Of more than 150,000 distinct CDR3 sequences in the sample, approximately 48% are singletons; the top ten hold 1.8%. Selection for sequencing was limited to patients who had shown CD8+CD57+ cell expansion by flow cytometry. This specimen belongs to a study of CD8+CD57+ T cells in acquired aplastic anemia. Study details: When averaged, DNA from sorted CD4+ and CD8+ cells came to 2.5 to 4 ug.

Source material: sorted CD4+, CD8+, or CD8+CD57+ T cells (not recorded which) from PBMCs. V gene TRBV19 combines with J gene TRBJ2-7, with TRBD2 as a possible D gene (6 bases). This receptor was obtained from a human donor with aplastic anemia. Here the CDR3 DNA reads TGTGCCAGTAGTGTTAGCGGCTCCTACGAGCAGTACTTC. It codes for CASSVSGSYEQYF.